The clone carrying this TCR beta chain has only one observation. This sample stems from a study of blood T cell repertoires in COVID-19. Produced via immunoSEQ multiplex PCR; TCRdb's table is partial and in-frame only. The data hold approximately 280,000 clones, with around 85% observed a single time. The CDR3 runs to 12 residues. The V and J ends lost 6 bases and 7 bases respectively, with 13 bases between them. Per germline, CDR1 SNHLY and CDR2 FYNNEI. The rearrangement uses TRBV2 and TRBJ2-7, with D unresolved. Sequenced: peripheral blood. This sequence was found in a woman aged 25 to 39 who had recovered from COVID-19. The CDR3, as DNA: TGTGCCAGCAGCCGGGTCATTCCAGAGCAGTACTTC. Translated: CASSRVIPEQYF.